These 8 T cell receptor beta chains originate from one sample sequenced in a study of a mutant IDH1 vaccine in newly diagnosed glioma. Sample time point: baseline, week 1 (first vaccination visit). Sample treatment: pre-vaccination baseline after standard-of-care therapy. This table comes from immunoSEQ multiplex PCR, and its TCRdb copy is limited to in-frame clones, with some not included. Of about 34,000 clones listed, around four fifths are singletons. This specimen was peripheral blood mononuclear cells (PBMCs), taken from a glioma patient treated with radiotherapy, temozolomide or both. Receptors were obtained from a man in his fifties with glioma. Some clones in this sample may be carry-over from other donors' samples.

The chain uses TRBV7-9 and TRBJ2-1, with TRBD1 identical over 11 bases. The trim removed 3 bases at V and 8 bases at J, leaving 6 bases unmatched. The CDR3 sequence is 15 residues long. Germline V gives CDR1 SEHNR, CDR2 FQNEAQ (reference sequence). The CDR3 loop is CASSFPGQGAYEQFF. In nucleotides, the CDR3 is TGTGCCAGCAGCTTCCCAGGACAGGGGGCATATGAGCAGTTCTTC.

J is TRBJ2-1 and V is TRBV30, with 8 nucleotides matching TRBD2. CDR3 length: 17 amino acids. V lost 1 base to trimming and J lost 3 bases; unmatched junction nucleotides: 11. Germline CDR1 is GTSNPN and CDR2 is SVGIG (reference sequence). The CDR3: CAWSDGTRPLIYNEQFF. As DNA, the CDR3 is TGTGCCTGGAGTGACGGGACTAGGCCCCTTATCTACAATGAGCAGTTCTTC.

The CDR3 loop reads CAIEGRGAPDGYTF. CDR3 sequence (DNA): TGTGCCATCGAAGGAAGAGGCGCTCCCGATGGCTACACCTTC. The chain joins TRBV10-3 to TRBJ1-2; D remains ambiguous. Germline CDR1 ENHRY, CDR2 SYGVKD. CDR3 size: 14 residues. V lost 8 bases to trimming and J lost 6 bases, with 19 bases between them.

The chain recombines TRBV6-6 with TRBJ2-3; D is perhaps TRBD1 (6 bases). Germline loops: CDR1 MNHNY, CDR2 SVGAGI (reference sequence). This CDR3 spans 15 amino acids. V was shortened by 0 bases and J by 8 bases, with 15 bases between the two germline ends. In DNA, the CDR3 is TGTGCCAGCAGTTACTCGGGCAGGGGCCGTCGTACGCAGTATTTT. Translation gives CASSYSGRGRRTQYF.

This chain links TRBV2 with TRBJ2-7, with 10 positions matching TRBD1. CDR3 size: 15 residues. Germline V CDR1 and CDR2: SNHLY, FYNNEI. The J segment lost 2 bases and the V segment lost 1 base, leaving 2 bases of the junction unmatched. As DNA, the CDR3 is TGTGCCAGCAGTGAAGGGACAGGGGGTCCCTACGAGCAGTACTTC. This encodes CASSEGTGGPYEQYF.

CDR3 residues: CSVVTGDTYNEQFF. Written as DNA, the CDR3 is TGCAGCGTTGTTACAGGGGATACCTACAATGAGCAGTTCTTC. The chain employs TRBV29-1 and TRBJ2-1; TRBD1 aligns across 7 bases. The CDR3 sequence is 14 residues long. With 4 bases clipped from V and 2 bases from J, the junction kept 5 bases outside the gene matches. Germline V gives CDR1 SQVTM, CDR2 ANQGSEA.

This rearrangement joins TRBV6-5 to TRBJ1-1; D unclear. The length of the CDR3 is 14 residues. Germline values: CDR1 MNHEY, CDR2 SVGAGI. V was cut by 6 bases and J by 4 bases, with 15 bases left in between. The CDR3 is CASRRRWRSTEAFF. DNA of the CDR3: TGTGCCAGCAGAAGACGATGGAGAAGCACTGAAGCTTTCTTT.

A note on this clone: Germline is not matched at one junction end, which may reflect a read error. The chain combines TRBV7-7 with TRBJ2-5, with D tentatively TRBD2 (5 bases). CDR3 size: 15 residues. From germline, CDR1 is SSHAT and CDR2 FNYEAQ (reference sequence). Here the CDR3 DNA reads TGTGCTAGCAGCTTAGGTCGGGGTAGTCGAGAGACCCAGTACTTC. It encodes CASSLGRGSRETQYF.